This TCR beta chain appears in the sequencing data of a study of shared clonotypes between healthy human individuals. For the study at large: Each donor's CD8 memory used one plate, CD8 naive two, each CD4 subset three.

In regard to this clone: Its specificity is unknown.

Generated by immunoSEQ multiplex PCR, the TCRdb table keeps only in-frame clones and is missing some. The sample holds about 1,900,000 clones; about 95% are singletons and the top ten take around 1.2%. CDR1 is SGHRS, CDR2 YFSETQ, per germline. Trimming pared 3 bases from V and 2 bases from J, leaving 18 bases between. The CDR3 extends over 16 amino acids. Whole-study results and caveats: Clonotype sharing across several donors was observed for roughly 5% of naive CD4 clonotypes.

Naive CD8 populations comprised CD45RO-negative cells positively selected for CCR7, excluding terminally differentiated effector memory CD45RA+ cells. Sequenced sample: naive CD8+ T cells sorted from blood. The receptor's source is a man between 18 and 35 years old in good health. The chain links TRBV5-1 to TRBJ2-7; D unresolved. CDR3 DNA sequence: TGCGCCAGCAGCTCCTCCTCAATTAAAAGTCCCTACGAGCAGTACTTC. Its protein product is CASSSSSIKSPYEQYF.